This T cell receptor (beta chain) was identified in a study of beta chain features in type 1 diabetes. Overall study results and limits: VDJ junctions from type 1 diabetes patients carried fewer insertions and larger deletions. TCRB repertoires of naive, central memory and Treg cells appeared more similar among patients than among healthy donors. TCRB CDR3 length was moderately but significantly reduced in all four CD4+ subsets of Type 1 diabetes patients.

The investigators reverse transcribed all of the isolated RNA, so they sequenced expressed TCRB transcripts. Data came from immunoSEQ multiplex PCR; TCRdb stores just in-frame clones and leaves some out. Of nearly 350,000 clones detected, over 7% appear once; the ten largest clones hold 0.9% to 1.1%. The single heparinised draw taken from each donor contained approximately 120 mL of blood on average. The CDR3 is 15 amino acids. Trimming cost V 3 bases and J 3 bases; bases outside gene matches: 9. Per the germline V gene, CDR1 is SGHRS and CDR2 is YFSETQ. As for this clone: Its antigen is not known.

Sequenced input: central memory CD4+ T cells from blood. The TCR was taken from a man aged 25 to 45 with type 1 diabetes. This sequence joins TRBV5-1 and TRBJ2-7; 7 bases fit TRBD1. DNA for the CDR3: TGCGCCAGCAGCTATTTACCCGGGACAGACTACGAGCAGTACTTC. It encodes CASSYLPGTDYEQYF. The full variable domain, completed using reference TRBV5-1 and TRBJ2-7, is KAGVTQTPRYLIKTRGQQVTLSCSPISGHRSVSWYQQTPGQGLQFLFEYFSETQRNKGNFPGRFSGRQFSNSRSEMNVSTLELGDSALYLCASSYLPGTDYEQYFGPGTRLTVT.